The 27 T cell receptor beta chains below were found in one sample sequenced in a study of T cell clonality in common variable immunodeficiency. Method: immunoSEQ multiplex PCR; TCRdb's copy keeps in-frame clones and lacks some. Singletons are absent from the sample, which has approximately 34,000 clones. The sequencing sample was made of peripheral blood mononuclear cells. The receptors derive from a person aged 18-69 years in good health.

CDR3 DNA (partial): TGTGCCAGCAGCTTGGTGGGACAGGGGTCCAATGAG. Translated, it gives CASSLVGQGSNE. The CDR3, in full, reads CASSLVGQGSNEQFF. The J gene is TRBJ2-1, the V gene TRBV5-6; the match to TRBD1 covers 10 bases. The read comes to an end 3 residues before the CDR3 does, leaving the germline J gene to fill in the end. CDR1 SGHDT and CDR2 YYEEEE come from the germline V gene. This CDR3 has 15 amino acids. The ends lost 0 bases at V and 6 bases at J; junction bases unmatched: 3.

The sample holds many counts of this clone. The read terminates 3 residues before the CDR3 end, so the remaining end is supplied by the germline J gene. The chain carries TRBV7-9 and TRBJ2-4, with a tentative D call TRBD1 (6 bases). The germline V gene has CDR1 SEHNR and CDR2 FQNEAQ (reference sequence). Between the trimmed V and J ends, which lost 5 bases and 6 bases, there was a span of 8 bases. The CDR3 runs to 12 residues. CDR3 DNA, as far as it was read: TGTGCCAGCAGCGAACAGGGAAACATT. As protein: CASSEQGNI. The whole CDR3 protein reads CASSEQGNIQYF.

This clone was seen ten or more times. The missing CDR3 end, 3 residues past where the read stops, is filled in from the germline J gene. The chain employs TRBV15 and TRBJ2-5, with a weak D call TRBD2 (7 bases). There are 14 residues in the CDR3. V was shortened by 9 bases and J by 1 base, with 15 bases between the two germline ends. CDR1 LNHNV and CDR2 YYDKDF come from the germline V gene (reference sequence). The CDR3 here is CATQGGAGQETQYF. The DNA read from the CDR3 is TGTGCCACTCAAGGGGGGGCAGGCCAAGAGACC.

This clone has only a few counts. The read comes to an end 3 residues before the CDR3 does, leaving the germline J gene to fill in the end. This chain uses TRBV2 with TRBJ1-6; 10 bases are a match to TRBD1. Germline V gene sequence: CDR1 SNHLY, CDR2 FYNNEI. CDR3 length: 13 amino acids. The J segment lost 3 bases and the V segment lost 11 bases, leaving 1 base of the junction unmatched. CDR3 DNA, as far as it was read: TGTGCCCGGACAGGGGGCTATAATTCACCC. This translates into CARTGGYNSP. The full CDR3 sequence reads CARTGGYNSPLHF. The whole variable domain, remainder taken from reference TRBV2 and TRBJ1-6, is EPEVTQTPSHQVTQMGQEVILRCVPISNHLYFYWYRQILGQKVEFLVSFYNNEISEKSEIFDDQFSVERPDGSNFTLKIRSTKLEDSAMYFCARTGGYNSPLHFGNGTRLTVT.

This clone was seen only a few times. The read ends 3 residues early relative to the CDR3; the germline J gene fills the gap. The chain combines TRBV19 with TRBJ2-5, with 11 nucleotides matching TRBD2. CDR3 length equals 15 residues. Looked up from germline, CDR1 is LNHDA and CDR2 is SQIVND (reference sequence). V was pared by 8 bases and J by 3 bases, with 8 bases of the junction left unmatched. CDR3 loop: CASRGLAAGEETQYF. Partial CDR3 DNA: TGTGCCAGTCGGGGACTAGCGGCGGGGGAAGAGACC.

This clone has a count of ten or more. CDR3 DNA, as far as it was read: TGTGCCTGGAGTAATGGACAGGGACGGGGGCCC. It specifies CAWSNGQGRGP. The whole CDR3 region reads CAWSNGQGRGPQHF. The chain links TRBV30 to TRBJ1-5; 8 bases map to TRBD1. The read falls 3 residues short of the CDR3 end, and the missing part is taken from the germline J gene. Germline values: CDR1 GTSNPN, CDR2 SVGIG (reference sequence). With V trimmed by 2 bases and J by 9 bases, 9 bases remained unmatched. This CDR3 contains 14 residues. Full variable domain (missing parts from reference TRBV30 and TRBJ1-5): SQTIHQWPATLVQPVGSPLSLECTVEGTSNPNLYWYRQAAGRGLQLLFYSVGIGQISSEVPQNLSASRPQDRQFILSSKKLLLSDSGFYLCAWSNGQGRGPQHFGDGTRLSIL.

This clone has a handful of counts. The read halts 3 residues ahead of the CDR3 end, with the missing end drawn from the germline J gene. The chain combines TRBV19 with TRBJ2-7; TRBD1 might be the D (5 bases). The CDR3 covers 15 residues. Looked up from germline, CDR1 is LNHDA and CDR2 is SQIVND (reference sequence). Trimming removed 9 bases from V and 4 bases from J, with 22 bases in between. CDR3: CASRVSSESGYEQYF. Incomplete CDR3 DNA: TGTGCCAGCCGGGTTAGCTCGGAGTCAGGGTACGAG.

This clone was observed at least ten times. The read finishes 3 residues shy of the CDR3 end, and the germline J gene is used to complete it. The chain is built from TRBV20-1 and TRBJ2-6; D remains unclear. V was shortened by 0 bases and J by 3 bases, with 3 bases between the two germline ends. Per the germline V gene, CDR1 is DFQATT and CDR2 is SNEGSKA (reference sequence). The CDR3 sequence is 13 residues long. The sequenced CDR3 bases are TGCAGTGCTAGAGATCTTGGGGCCAACGTC. It translates to CSARDLGANV. The CDR3 in full is CSARDLGANVLTF.

At least ten counts were recorded for this clone. Read coverage stops 3 residues before the CDR3 terminus; the germline J gene supplies the remainder. The rearrangement uses TRBV20-1 and TRBJ1-1, with D hard to call. This CDR3 contains 13 residues. Per germline, CDR1 DFQATT and CDR2 SNEGSKA (reference sequence). The ends were cut back, 3 bases at V and 0 bases at J, with 8 bases in the middle. CDR3 DNA, as far as it was read: TGCAGTGCTAGTGCGGGTCTGAACACTGAA. This sequence encodes CSASAGLNTE. In full, the CDR3 is CSASAGLNTEAFF.

The table lists this clone with a few counts. The CDR3 end falls 3 residues outside the read, so it is completed with the germline J gene. The chain couples TRBV7-9 to TRBJ1-1; a weak D match, TRBD1 (5 bases). CDR1 is SEHNR and CDR2 is FQNEAQ in the germline V gene (reference sequence). V lost 9 bases and J lost 6, with 14 bases in between. There are 12 residues in the CDR3. The sequenced part of the CDR3 DNA is TGTGCCAGTAGGGGTCCAGGACCTGAA. Its translation is CASRGPGPE. The full CDR3 protein reads CASRGPGPEAFF.

This clone was picked up a small number of times. The read gets to within 3 residues of the CDR3 end, and the germline J gene fills in the rest. J is TRBJ2-1 and V is TRBV30; D unresolved. Germline V gene lookup returns CDR1 GTSNPN and CDR2 SVGIG (reference sequence). V was trimmed by 3 bases and J by 8 bases, leaving 11 bases between them. The CDR3 is 12 amino acids. Here the CDR3 reads CAWSQGWDEQFF. The covered CDR3 bases are TGTGCCTGGAGCCAAGGGTGGGATGAG.

This clone was seen ten or more times. The read is 3 residues too short to cover the CDR3 end, so that end is filled in from the germline J gene. The V and J genes are TRBV7-9 and TRBJ1-4, with 7 positions matching TRBD1. The V segment lost 6 bases and the J segment 3 bases; nucleotides outside the gene matches: 7. The CDR3 is made up of 15 amino acids. CDR1 and CDR2 (germline): SEHNR, FQNEAQ (reference sequence). The CDR3 is CASSAGQAANEKLFF. The sequenced CDR3 bases are TGTGCCAGCAGTGCCGGACAGGCCGCTAATGAAAAA.

This clone has at least ten counts. Sequencing ends 3 residues short of the CDR3 end; the germline J gene provides the rest. This chain links TRBV19 with TRBJ2-5, with D tentatively TRBD1 (7 bases). Germline CDR1 reads LNHDA; CDR2 reads SQIVND (reference sequence). Trimming stripped 6 bases from V and 7 bases from J, with 12 bases between. The CDR3 has 12 amino acids. Partial CDR3 DNA: TGTGCCAGTAGCCCCAGGGGGGCGACC. This encodes CASSPRGAT. The complete CDR3 reads CASSPRGATQYF.

Ten or more counts support this clone. The CDR3 is cut off 3 residues early in the read; its end comes from the germline J gene. This rearrangement joins TRBV28 to TRBJ2-7; 13 bases align to TRBD2. This CDR3 comprises 17 residues. The trim removed 3 bases at V and 0 bases at J, leaving 5 bases unmatched. CDR1 MDHEN and CDR2 SYDVKM come from the germline V gene. CDR3 protein: CASSFRLAGGTSYEQYF. The CDR3 DNA, read in part, is TGTGCCAGCAGTTTCCGACTAGCGGGAGGTACCTCCTACGAG. Based on the CDR3 plus reference TRBV28 and TRBJ2-7, the full variable domain is DVKVTQSSRYLVKRTGEKVFLECVQDMDHENMFWYRQDPGLGLRLIYFSYDVKMKEKGDIPEGYSVSREKKERFSLILESASTNQTSMYLCASSFRLAGGTSYEQYFGPGTRLTVT.

This clone was observed many times. The read finishes 3 residues shy of the CDR3 end, and the germline J gene is used to complete it. The chain couples TRBV20-1 to TRBJ2-7; 8 nucleotides match TRBD1. CDR3 length: 15 amino acids. Germline V gene lookup returns CDR1 DFQATT and CDR2 SNEGSKA (reference sequence). V was clipped by 2 bases and J by 2 bases; unmatched bases: 8. The sequenced part of the CDR3 DNA is TGCAGTGCTAGAAAACCCTGGACAGGGACCTACGAG. Encoded protein: CSARKPWTGTYE. In full, the CDR3 is CSARKPWTGTYEQYF.

The table lists this clone with many counts. The sequence runs out 3 residues before the end of the CDR3; the remainder is reconstructed from the germline J gene. J is TRBJ2-7 and V is TRBV30; 7 bases line up with TRBD2. The CDR3 length is 14 residues. V was pared by 1 base and J by 3 bases, with 6 bases of the junction left unmatched. Germline-derived CDR1 and CDR2 are GTSNPN and SVGIG (reference sequence). Partial CDR3 DNA: TGTGCCTGGAGTGGTCCTAGCGGAGGCTACGAG. As protein: CAWSGPSGGYE. The entire CDR3 protein reads CAWSGPSGGYEQYF. Combining the CDR3 with reference TRBV30 and TRBJ2-7 gives the whole variable domain SQTIHQWPATLVQPVGSPLSLECTVEGTSNPNLYWYRQAAGRGLQLLFYSVGIGQISSEVPQNLSASRPQDRQFILSSKKLLLSDSGFYLCAWSGPSGGYEQYFGPGTRLTVT.

This clone was found many times. The read is 3 residues too short to cover the CDR3 end, so that end is filled in from the germline J gene. The chain uses TRBV7-3 and TRBJ1-5; TRBD1 is a possible D gene (5 bases). Deletions cut 1 base from V and 4 bases from J, with 11 bases between. Germline V gene lookup returns CDR1 SGHTA and CDR2 FQGTGA. The CDR3 contains 15 residues. The CDR3 here is CASSLKSRGNQPQHF. The sequenced part of the CDR3 DNA is TGTGCCAGCAGCTTAAAGAGTAGGGGAAATCAGCCC.

This clone appeared a few times. A read error may produce the germline difference seen at one junction end. The sequenced fragment ends 3 residues before the CDR3 boundary, so the rest is inferred from the germline J gene. The chain is built from TRBV7-6 and TRBJ1-2; D is unresolved. Germline lookup yields CDR1 SGHVS and CDR2 FNYEAQ. CDR3 length: 11 residues. The covered CDR3 bases are TGTGCCAGCAGCTTAGTCTATGAC. Residues: CASSLVYD. The full-length CDR3 reads as CASSLVYDYTF.

This clone was recorded many times. The sequenced fragment ends 3 residues before the CDR3 boundary, so the rest is inferred from the germline J gene. This rearrangement joins TRBV2 to TRBJ2-7, with D hard to call. V lost 2 bases to trimming and J lost 2 bases, with 16 bases between them. CDR1 is SNHLY, CDR2 FYNNEI, per germline. The CDR3 length is 16 residues. CDR3 bases read: TGTGCCAGCAGTGAATCCGAGCCGCTGAAACCCTACGAG. Protein sequence: CASSESEPLKPYE. The CDR3 as a whole reads CASSESEPLKPYEQYF.

In its sample, this clone was seen many times. Read sequence stops 3 residues before the CDR3 end, and the germline J gene provides the missing end. The gene calls are TRBV7-3 and TRBJ2-1; 12 nucleotides agree with TRBD2. The CDR3 runs to 18 residues. Germline CDR1 SGHTA, CDR2 FQGTGA. With 5 bases clipped from V and 7 bases from J, the junction kept 15 bases outside the gene matches. The part of the CDR3 DNA that was read is TGTGCCAGCAGCCGGACTAGCGGGACCGACATCTCTGGGAATGAG. As protein: CASSRTSGTDISGNE. The CDR3 in full is CASSRTSGTDISGNEQFF.

Regarding this clone: A much larger clonotype is one base distant, so this may be a read error. Read data end 3 residues before the CDR3 end; the end is taken from the germline J gene. This chain joins TRBV19 and TRBJ2-2; D is possibly TRBD1 (6 bases). This CDR3 region has 14 residues. In germline, CDR1 is LNHDA, CDR2 SQIVND (reference sequence). The CDR3 DNA, read in part, is TGTGCCAGTAGTACCACAGGGCGCGATTCACCG. Its protein is CASSTTGRDSP. The full CDR3 sequence reads CASSTTGRDSPLFF.

By its share, this clone is medium-sized (0.01 to 0.1%). The DNA ends 3 residues before the CDR3 does, and the rest of the CDR3 is filled in from the germline J gene. The chain has TRBV4-2 and TRBJ1-6, with TRBD1 identical over 9 bases. The CDR3 is made up of 20 amino acids. Germline V CDR1 and CDR2: LGHNA, YNFKEQ. Trimming removed 4 bases from V and 3 bases from J; junction bases left unmatched: 16. The DNA read from the CDR3 is TGTGCCAGCAGCCTCCTCGGGGGGACAGGGAGTTACGGCTATAATTCACCC. Translated: CASSLLGGTGSYGYNSP. The CDR3, in full, reads CASSLLGGTGSYGYNSPLHF.

Comment on this clone: The read terminates 3 residues ahead of where the CDR3 ends, so the germline J gene completes it. The rearrangement uses TRBV7-9 and TRBJ1-2, with a possible D match to TRBD1 (6 bases). Trimming pared 5 bases from V and 6 bases from J, leaving 13 bases between. This CDR3 is built from 13 residues. Looked up from germline, CDR1 is SEHNR and CDR2 is FQNEAQ (reference sequence). The CDR3 here is CASSLWTDHGYTF. The part of the CDR3 DNA that was read is TGTGCCAGCAGCCTATGGACAGACCATGGC.

Worth noting for this clone: Read sequence stops 3 residues before the CDR3 end, and the germline J gene provides the missing end. The chain has TRBV18 and TRBJ1-2, with TRBD1 matching 12 bases. Germline V gives CDR1 KGHSH, CDR2 LQKENI. This CDR3 is built from 17 residues. Losses at the gene ends were 4 bases for V and 2 bases for J; bases not matched to a gene: 8. The covered CDR3 bases are TGTGCCAGCTCACTCGGGACAGGGGGCGCCGGGAACTATGGC. Its protein product is CASSLGTGGAGNYG. The whole CDR3 is CASSLGTGGAGNYGYTF.

There are many counts of this clone. The read terminates 3 residues ahead of where the CDR3 ends, so the germline J gene completes it. This sequence joins TRBV30 and TRBJ2-7, with D maybe TRBD1 (6 bases). The germline gives CDR1 GTSNPN, CDR2 SVGIG (reference sequence). V was clipped by 0 bases and J by 2 bases, with 14 bases between them. The CDR3 consists of 15 residues. The CDR3 protein is CAWSVRFGQTYEQYF. The DNA read from the CDR3 is TGTGCCTGGAGTGTACGGTTCGGACAGACCTACGAG.

This clone has at least ten counts. CDR3 sequence: CSARRIQGGYGYTF. The part of the CDR3 DNA that was read is TGCAGTGCTCGAAGGATACAGGGGGGCTATGGC. The chain joins TRBV20-1 to TRBJ1-2, with 8 positions matching TRBD1. With the read ending 3 residues before the CDR3 end, the germline J gene is used to fill in that end. The CDR3 is 14 residues long. The J segment lost 4 bases and the V segment lost 5 bases, leaving 9 bases of the junction unmatched. Looked up from germline, CDR1 is DFQATT and CDR2 is SNEGSKA (reference sequence).

This clone occurred many times. Read coverage stops 3 residues before the CDR3 terminus; the germline J gene supplies the remainder. This chain uses TRBV30 with TRBJ1-5; D is perhaps TRBD1 (5 bases). Between the trimmed V and J ends, which lost 6 bases and 5 bases, there was a span of 14 bases. The V gene's germline CDR1 is GTSNPN and CDR2 SVGIG (reference sequence). The CDR3 consists of 13 residues. CDR3 region: CACTAGRHQPQHF. CDR3 bases read: TGTGCCTGCACGGCAGGGAGACATCAGCCC.